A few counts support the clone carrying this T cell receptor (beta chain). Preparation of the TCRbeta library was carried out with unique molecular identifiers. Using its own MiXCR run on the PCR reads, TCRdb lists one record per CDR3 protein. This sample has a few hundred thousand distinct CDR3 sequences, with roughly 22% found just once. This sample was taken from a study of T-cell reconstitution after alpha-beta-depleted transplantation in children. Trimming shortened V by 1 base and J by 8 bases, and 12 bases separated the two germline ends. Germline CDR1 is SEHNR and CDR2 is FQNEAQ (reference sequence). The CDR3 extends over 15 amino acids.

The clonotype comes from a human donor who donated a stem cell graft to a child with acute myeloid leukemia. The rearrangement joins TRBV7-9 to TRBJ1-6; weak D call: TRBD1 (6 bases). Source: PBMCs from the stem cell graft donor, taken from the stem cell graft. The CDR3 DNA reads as TGTGCCAGCAGCTTAGTCCCACCAGGGGATTCACCCCTCCACTTT. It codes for CASSLVPPGDSPLHF.